This is a list of T cell receptor beta chains from one sample in a study of response to subunit inactivated influenza vaccine. TCRdb called the RT-PCR reads again in MiXCR, with one record for every CDR3 protein. Among almost 600,000 distinct CDR3 sequences listed, approximately 14% were seen once. The input for sequencing was PBMCs from blood, taken about 12 days after vaccination. The origin of the receptors is a man aged 50 to 60 who received an inactivated influenza vaccine. The CDR3 runs from the conserved cysteine through the conserved F or W. A D gene is named only where the DNA matches it firmly. Rows may omit the clone size; those that give it use once, few, many or a size class.

V gene,J gene,clone size,D gene,CDR3 DNA,CDR3 protein
TRBV6-5,TRBJ2-3,many,.,TGTGCCAGCAGTTATGCAGGGTCGGCAGATACGCAGTATTTT,CASSYAGSADTQYF
TRBV7-6,TRBJ2-3,few,.,TGTGCCAGCAGCTTGACAGCTGGAACTAGCACAGATACGCAGTATTTT,CASSLTAGTSTDTQYF
TRBV4-3,TRBJ1-2,.,.,TGCGCCAGCAGCCAAGATCGGGAATACTATGGCTACACCTTC,CASSQDREYYGYTF
TRBV15,TRBJ2-7,many,TRBD1,TGTGCCACCAGCTACGGTCCCGGGACAGGGGTCGAGCAGTACTTC,CATSYGPGTGVEQYF
TRBV7-8,TRBJ2-1,many,.,TGTGCCAGCAGCTCAAGTGTCTCCAATGAGCAGTTCTTC,CASSSSVSNEQFF
TRBV5-6,TRBJ2-1,.,TRBD1,TGTGCCAGCTGCCGACAGGGAGTAGGTGAGCAGTTCTTC,CASCRQGVGEQFF
TRBV20-1,TRBJ2-3,few,.,TGCAGTGCTACCCCGGTATCAAAGAGAGATACGCAGTATTTT,CSATPVSKRDTQYF
TRBV20-1,TRBJ1-3,.,.,TGCAGTGCTAGAGATCCGAGGACCTGGGAAGGAAACACCATATATTTT,CSARDPRTWEGNTIYF
TRBV20-1,TRBJ2-7,once,TRBD1,TGCAGTGCTTTCGACGCGCGGACAGGGGGCGGCGAGCAGTACTTC,CSAFDARTGGGEQYF
TRBV3-1,TRBJ2-3,.,TRBD2,TGTGCCAGCAGCCTTCCTAGCGGAATCACAGATACGCAGTATTTT,CASSLPSGITDTQYF
TRBV15,TRBJ1-1,few,.,TGTGCCACCAGCAGAGGCCACTTGAACACTGAAGCTTTCTTT,CATSRGHLNTEAFF
TRBV7-9,TRBJ2-1,.,TRBD2,TGTGCCAGCAGCTCCTGGACTAGCGGGGTCGGGAATGAGCAGTTCTTC,CASSSWTSGVGNEQFF
TRBV12-3/TRBV12-4,TRBJ2-5,.,TRBD1,TGTGCCAGCGGTTCCGGGACAGTAGAGACCCAGTACTTC,CASGSGTVETQYF
TRBV29-1,TRBJ2-7,few,TRBD1,TGCAGCGTGGTGACAGGGTTTAAGTACGAGCAGTACTTC,CSVVTGFKYEQYF
TRBV7-9,TRBJ2-1,few,TRBD2,TGTGCCAGCAGACCACTAGCGGGGAGCTCCTACAATGAGCAGTTCTTC,CASRPLAGSSYNEQFF
TRBV3-1,TRBJ2-3,few,TRBD1,TGTGCCAGCAGCCAAGAGCGGACAGGGGGGTTTGATACGCAGTATTTT,CASSQERTGGFDTQYF
TRBV29-1,TRBJ1-1,few,.,TGCAGCGTTGAAAACGTGCGACCGGGCTTGTACACTGAAGCTTTCTTT,CSVENVRPGLYTEAFF
TRBV27,TRBJ2-1,many,.,TGTGCCAGCAGAAGGGACTTGGGGTACAATGAGCAGTTCTTC,CASRRDLGYNEQFF
TRBV19,TRBJ2-2,.,TRBD1,TGTGCCAGTAGTACAGGGACAGGGGCTAACGGGGAGCTGTTTTTT,CASSTGTGANGELFF
TRBV7-9,TRBJ2-7,few,TRBD1,TGTGCCAGCAGCTTTTCGGGACAGGGTGCCGAGCAGTACTTC,CASSFSGQGAEQYF
TRBV7-8,TRBJ2-2,few,TRBD1,TGTGCCAGCAGCTTAGGTTGGGGACAGGGAAACACCGGGGAGCTGTTTTTT,CASSLGWGQGNTGELFF
TRBV12-3/TRBV12-4,TRBJ1-6,.,TRBD1,TGTGCCAGCAGGCCGGGACAGGGAAAATCACCCCTCCACTTT,CASRPGQGKSPLHF
TRBV7-9,TRBJ2-5,few,.,TGTGCCAGCAGCCCCGGCGATCGTGAGACCCAGTACTTC,CASSPGDRETQYF
TRBV20-1,TRBJ2-5,.,.,TGCAGTGCTAGAGTAGTTGGGGAGACCCAGTACTTC,CSARVVGETQYF
TRBV3-1,TRBJ2-1,many,.,TGTGCCAGCAGCTCAACTCAAAGGACACTGTACAATGAGCAGTTCTTC,CASSSTQRTLYNEQFF
TRBV2,TRBJ2-5,many,.,TGTGCCAGCAGCTTAGAGACCCAGTACTTC,CASSLETQYF